These T cell receptor beta chains were read from a single sample in a study of T cell repertoires in cytomegalovirus infection. TCRdb reprocessed the reads with MiXCR, giving one entry per CDR3 protein. The sample lists 450,000 to 600,000 distinct CDR3 sequences; 11% were seen once. Sample: PBMCs. All receptors come from a human donor in good health (CMV status not recorded). Some clones in this sample may be carry-over from other donors' samples. Each CDR3 is given with its conserved first and last residue. D genes are given only for firm matches. Clone size is given for some rows only: seen once, a few or many times, or a class if the clone is expanded.

V: TRBV11-3
J: TRBJ2-4
size: few
D: TRBD2
DNA: TGTGCCAGCAGCTTAGGGACTAGCGAAGTTCAGTACTTC
CDR3: CASSLGTSEVQYF

V: TRBV30
J: TRBJ2-6
size: NA
D: NA
DNA: TGTGCCTGGAGTAGGCAGTCAGGGGCCAACGTCCTGACTTTC
CDR3: CAWSRQSGANVLTF

V: TRBV20-1
J: TRBJ2-1
size: NA
D: NA
DNA: TGCAGTGCTAGAGAACAGCGCGTCAATGAGCAGTTCTTC
CDR3: CSAREQRVNEQFF

V: TRBV10-1
J: TRBJ2-1
size: few
D: NA
DNA: TGCGCCAGCAGTAGGGGTAAGATGACTGAGCAGTTCTTC
CDR3: CASSRGKMTEQFF

V: TRBV27
J: TRBJ1-5
size: NA
D: NA
DNA: TGTGCCAGCAGTGACCAGGGTCAGCCCCAGCATTTT
CDR3: CASSDQGQPQHF

V: TRBV5-1
J: TRBJ2-2
size: NA
D: NA
DNA: TGCGCCAGCTCCGCTGGGGCCGGGGAGCTGTTTTTT
CDR3: CASSAGAGELFF

V: TRBV5-6
J: TRBJ2-6
size: many
D: TRBD1
DNA: TGTGCCAGCAGCTTACCCCCGGGACAGGGGGTCCCTGGGGCCAACGTCCTGACTTTC
CDR3: CASSLPPGQGVPGANVLTF

V: TRBV20-1
J: TRBJ2-2
size: NA
D: NA
DNA: TGCAGTGCCCGCCCCACGGTCACGAACACCGGGGAGCTGTTTTTT
CDR3: CSARPTVTNTGELFF

V: TRBV29-1
J: TRBJ2-7
size: NA
D: NA
DNA: TGCAGCGTTGGCCAGGCTAGTGGAGACTACGAGCAGTACTTC
CDR3: CSVGQASGDYEQYF

V: TRBV6-1
J: TRBJ1-1
size: many
D: TRBD1
DNA: TGTGCCAGCCGCTTGGACAGGGTTCGGAACACTGAAGCTTTCTTT
CDR3: CASRLDRVRNTEAFF

V: TRBV20-1
J: TRBJ2-1
size: once
D: NA
DNA: TGCAGTGCCGAGGCAGGGTGGGATGAGCAGTTCTTC
CDR3: CSAEAGWDEQFF

V: TRBV20-1
J: TRBJ1-1
size: few
D: TRBD1
DNA: TGCAAACCCCTCGAGGAGGGGGCTCCCACTGAAGCTTTCTTT
CDR3: CKPLEEGAPTEAFF

V: TRBV7-8
J: TRBJ2-1
size: many
D: TRBD2
DNA: TGTGCCAGCAGCTTAGTTAAAGCGGGGCGTCCCTACAATGAGCAGTTCTTC
CDR3: CASSLVKAGRPYNEQFF

V: TRBV7-3
J: TRBJ2-2
size: many
D: NA
DNA: TGTGCCAGCAGCTCTAATCTGGGCCCCGGGGAGCTGTTTTTT
CDR3: CASSSNLGPGELFF

V: TRBV30
J: TRBJ2-1
size: few
D: TRBD1
DNA: TGTGCCTGGAGTGTTTGGACAGGCAATGAGCAGTTCTTC
CDR3: CAWSVWTGNEQFF

V: TRBV27
J: TRBJ2-3
size: few
D: TRBD2
DNA: TGTGCCAGCAGTTTGGGAGCGGGATGGCCAGATACGCAGTATTTT
CDR3: CASSLGAGWPDTQYF

V: TRBV11-2
J: TRBJ2-1
size: many
D: NA
DNA: TGTGCCAGCAGCCCATTAGGAGCGGGCTCCTACAATGAGCAGTTCTTC
CDR3: CASSPLGAGSYNEQFF

V: TRBV28
J: TRBJ1-4
size: NA
D: NA
DNA: TGTGCCAGCACCCTGGGGACGAAAGAAAAACTGTTTTTT
CDR3: CASTLGTKEKLFF

V: TRBV18
J: TRBJ1-5
size: NA
D: NA
DNA: TGTGCCAGCTCCCTAGGGATAGGCGATCAGCCCCAGCATTTT
CDR3: CASSLGIGDQPQHF

V: TRBV18
J: TRBJ1-1
size: NA
D: NA
DNA: TGTGCCAGCTCACCATGGACAGCCATAGGGAGCACTGAAGCTTTCTTT
CDR3: CASSPWTAIGSTEAFF

V: TRBV7-8
J: TRBJ1-3
size: many
D: NA
DNA: TGTGCCAGCAGCTTAGCGTACCCTCGCGGGGGAAACACCATATATTTT
CDR3: CASSLAYPRGGNTIYF

V: TRBV3-1
J: TRBJ1-5
size: many
D: NA
DNA: TGTGCCAGCAGCCAGAGGGGGGAGGATCAGCCCCAGCATTTT
CDR3: CASSQRGEDQPQHF

V: TRBV7-9
J: TRBJ1-5
size: NA
D: TRBD1
DNA: TGTGCCAGCAGCTACTGGGGGACAGGGGGCGTAGTCAATCAGCCCCAGCATTTT
CDR3: CASSYWGTGGVVNQPQHF

V: TRBV29-1
J: TRBJ2-1
size: NA
D: TRBD2
DNA: TGCAGCGCGCGAGCGGGAGTTGGCAATGAGCAGTTCTTC
CDR3: CSARAGVGNEQFF

V: TRBV27
J: TRBJ1-2
size: few
D: NA
DNA: TGTGCCAGCAGTATACGAAGGGGCCGCGTCGGTGGCTACACCTTC
CDR3: CASSIRRGRVGGYTF

V: TRBV7-8
J: TRBJ2-5
size: many
D: NA
DNA: TGTGCCAGCAGCTCAGCAACGGGACCTGAAGAGACCCAGTACTTC
CDR3: CASSSATGPEETQYF

V: TRBV5-1
J: TRBJ2-7
size: many
D: TRBD2
DNA: TGCGCCAGCAGCGGGGGACTAGCGGGCACCTACGAGCAGTACTTC
CDR3: CASSGGLAGTYEQYF

V: TRBV20-1
J: TRBJ1-1
size: few
D: NA
DNA: TGCAGTGCTAGTGAGTTTGAAGCTTTCTTT
CDR3: CSASEFEAFF

V: TRBV20-1
J: TRBJ2-1
size: NA
D: NA
DNA: TGCAGTGCTAGAGGGGAGCTGGCCGGCTCCTACAATGAGCAGTTCTTC
CDR3: CSARGELAGSYNEQFF

V: TRBV18
J: TRBJ2-1
size: NA
D: TRBD2
DNA: TGTGCCAACTCACCAGCCCTAGCGGGAGGGAAGGATGAGCAGTTCTTC
CDR3: CANSPALAGGKDEQFF

V: TRBV11-2
J: TRBJ2-2
size: few
D: NA
DNA: TGTGCCAGCAGCGGAGACAGGCTAAACACCGGGGAGCTGTTTTTT
CDR3: CASSGDRLNTGELFF

V: TRBV20-1
J: TRBJ1-1
size: NA
D: NA
DNA: TGCAGTGCTAGAGATTGGCAGGGAAGTGGGACTGAAGCTTTCTTT
CDR3: CSARDWQGSGTEAFF

V: TRBV19
J: TRBJ2-5
size: many
D: NA
DNA: TGTGCCAGTAGTCTACGACAGTATCAAGAGACCCAGTACTTC
CDR3: CASSLRQYQETQYF

V: TRBV23-1
J: TRBJ2-2
size: NA
D: NA
DNA: TGCGCCAGCAGTCTTTGGATAGGGGTGGGCACCGGGGAGCTGTTTTTT
CDR3: CASSLWIGVGTGELFF

V: TRBV12-3/TRBV12-4
J: TRBJ2-2
size: NA
D: NA
DNA: TGTGCCAGCAGCCAGCCCCCGAACACCGGGGAGCTGTTTTTT
CDR3: CASSQPPNTGELFF

V: TRBV19
J: TRBJ2-5
size: many
D: NA
DNA: TGTGCCAGTAGTATGACGAGCCGAGAGACCCAGTACTTC
CDR3: CASSMTSRETQYF

V: TRBV5-6
J: TRBJ2-5
size: many
D: NA
DNA: TGTGCCAGCAGCTTCCGGGACACGCAAGAGACCCAGTACTTC
CDR3: CASSFRDTQETQYF

V: TRBV7-9
J: TRBJ2-5
size: many
D: TRBD1
DNA: TGTGCCAGCAGCTCACCGGACAGGGCATTGCAGACCCAGTACTTC
CDR3: CASSSPDRALQTQYF

V: TRBV12-3/TRBV12-4
J: TRBJ2-1
size: many
D: NA
DNA: TGTGCCAGCAGTTTAGGCGGATCTCTCAATGAGCAGTTCTTC
CDR3: CASSLGGSLNEQFF

V: TRBV30
J: TRBJ2-2
size: NA
D: NA
DNA: TGTGCCTGGAGCGCAGACACCGGGGAGCTGTTTTTT
CDR3: CAWSADTGELFF

V: TRBV7-4
J: TRBJ1-1
size: NA
D: NA
DNA: TGTGCCAGCAGCCGAAATCTAGCGGTAGGGACTGAAGCTTTCTTT
CDR3: CASSRNLAVGTEAFF

V: TRBV3-1
J: TRBJ1-2
size: few
D: NA
DNA: TGTGCCAGCAGCCAAGACGCGGGCGGGAGGAACTATGGCTACACCTTC
CDR3: CASSQDAGGRNYGYTF

V: TRBV27
J: TRBJ1-6
size: NA
D: NA
DNA: TGTGCCAGCAGTTTGGGGCAGGGGCGAACACCCCTCCACTTT
CDR3: CASSLGQGRTPLHF

V: TRBV10-3
J: TRBJ1-4
size: NA
D: NA
DNA: TGTGCCATCAGTGACGATGGGGGGGGCTATGAAAAACTGTTTTTT
CDR3: CAISDDGGGYEKLFF

V: TRBV28
J: TRBJ2-2
size: many
D: TRBD2
DNA: TGTGCCAGCAGTTTAATCAGCGGGAGAGGTACCGGGGAGCTGTTTTTT
CDR3: CASSLISGRGTGELFF

V: TRBV20-1
J: TRBJ2-7
size: few
D: TRBD2
DNA: TGCAGTCCCGGAGGCGGGGGAACCTACGAGCAGTACTTC
CDR3: CSPGGGGTYEQYF

V: TRBV6-5
J: TRBJ1-1
size: many
D: NA
DNA: TGTGCCAGCAGTTACTCAGTTAACACTGAAGCTTTCTTT
CDR3: CASSYSVNTEAFF

V: TRBV20-1
J: TRBJ2-2
size: many
D: NA
DNA: TGCAGTGCTGGTAGGGGCGTGAACACCGGGGAGCTGTTTTTT
CDR3: CSAGRGVNTGELFF

V: TRBV2
J: TRBJ1-3
size: many
D: NA
DNA: TGTGCCAGAGGGACCTCTGGAAACACCATATATTTT
CDR3: CARGTSGNTIYF

V: TRBV12-3/TRBV12-4
J: TRBJ1-1
size: NA
D: NA
DNA: TGTGCCAGCAGCCCCACGTGGGGGGCAACTGAAGCTTTCTTT
CDR3: CASSPTWGATEAFF

V: TRBV5-5
J: TRBJ2-7
size: few
D: NA
DNA: TGTGCCAGCAGCCCCTCGTGGCAGGGGCACTCCTACGAGCAGTACTTC
CDR3: CASSPSWQGHSYEQYF

V: TRBV7-9
J: TRBJ1-1
size: NA
D: TRBD1
DNA: TGTGCCAGCACCCACTTCCTGGGACAGGATAACACTGAAGCTTTCTTT
CDR3: CASTHFLGQDNTEAFF

V: TRBV20-1
J: TRBJ2-7
size: NA
D: TRBD2
DNA: TGCAGTGCTAGGGAGGGGACTAGCGGGAAATACGAGCAGTACTTC
CDR3: CSAREGTSGKYEQYF

V: TRBV7-9
J: TRBJ2-1
size: NA
D: TRBD2
DNA: TGTGCCAGCAGGAGGGAGGGAAGCTCCTACAATGAGCAGTTCTTC
CDR3: CASRREGSSYNEQFF

V: TRBV11-2
J: TRBJ2-3
size: many
D: TRBD2
DNA: TGTGCCAGCAGCCTCTTTAGCGGGGGGGCCCCAGATACGCAGTATTTT
CDR3: CASSLFSGGAPDTQYF